The 32 T cell receptor beta chains listed next were all sequenced from one sample in a study of blood T cell repertoires in COVID-19. TCRdb's table, derived via immunoSEQ multiplex PCR, lists solely in-frame clones and lacks some. This sample has 250,000 to 350,000 clones, with approximately 84% found just once. Sequencing input: peripheral blood. These receptors all come from a human donor with COVID-19, enrolled during active disease. The donor label of this sample is uncertain.

This rearrangement joins TRBV2 to TRBJ2-1; TRBD1 might be the D (5 bases). The CDR3 totals 14 residues. The V gene's germline CDR1 is SNHLY and CDR2 FYNNEI. Trimming pared 3 bases from V and 0 bases from J, leaving 6 bases between. CDR3 nucleotides: TGTGCCAGCAGTGAGCAGGGCTCCTACAATGAGCAGTTCTTC. It translates to CASSEQGSYNEQFF. Looking up the rest from reference TRBV2 and TRBJ2-1 gives the full variable domain: EPEVTQTPSHQVTQMGQEVILRCVPISNHLYFYWYRQILGQKVEFLVSFYNNEISEKSEIFDDQFSVERPDGSNFTLKIRSTKLEDSAMYFCASSEQGSYNEQFFGPGTRLTVL.

This clone was seen only a few times. The V call is TRBV6-2 or TRBV6-3, the J call TRBJ1-1; no reliable D call. The CDR3 contains 15 residues. Germline loops: CDR1 MNHEY, CDR2 SVGEGT. The germline V and J ends were trimmed by 4 bases and 1 base, with 13 bases remaining between them. CDR3 in amino acids: CASSSGWAGNTEAFF. CDR3 sequence (DNA): TGTGCCAGCAGTTCCGGATGGGCGGGGAACACTGAAGCTTTCTTT.

V gene TRBV7-8 combines with J gene TRBJ2-7, with no clear D. The germline gives CDR1 SGHVS, CDR2 FQNEAQ. V was clipped by 5 bases and J by 4 bases, with 12 bases between them. The CDR3 consists of 13 residues. The DNA for the CDR3 is TGTGCCAGCAGCCTCCCCGAGTCTTACGAGCAGTACTTC. As protein: CASSLPESYEQYF.

The V call is TRBV29-1, the J call TRBJ2-3; 11 bases fit TRBD2. V lost 3 bases, J lost 0 bases, and 5 bases stayed unmatched. This CDR3 has 16 residues. The V gene's germline CDR1 is SQVTM and CDR2 ANQGSEA. CDR3 amino acids: CSVDGGLAGSTDTQYF. The CDR3 bases are TGCAGCGTTGATGGCGGACTAGCGGGCAGCACAGATACGCAGTATTTT.

The DNA for the CDR3 is TGCGCCAGCAGCTCCGGACTAGCGGGAACCTCTAGCACAGATACGCAGTATTTT. It translates to CASSSGLAGTSSTDTQYF. The chain recombines TRBV5-1 with TRBJ2-3; 12 bases are a match to TRBD2. Trimming cost V 3 bases and J 0 bases; bases outside gene matches: 8. Germline lookup yields CDR1 SGHRS and CDR2 YFSETQ. The CDR3 length is 18 residues.

V and J are TRBV5-4 and TRBJ1-6; 7 bases are shared with TRBD1. Germline V gene lookup returns CDR1 SGHNT and CDR2 YYREEE (reference sequence). With 5 bases clipped from V and 8 bases from J, the junction kept 13 bases outside the gene matches. CDR3 length equals 16 residues. The CDR3 sequence is CASRGTGERGDSPLHF. The CDR3 nucleotides read TGTGCCAGCAGGGGAACAGGGGAGAGGGGAGATTCACCCCTCCACTTT.

The chain links TRBV19 to TRBJ2-7, with TRBD2 identical over 7 bases. Germline trimming cut 7 bases from V and 0 bases from J; bases unmatched to any gene: 3. The V gene's germline CDR1 is LNHDA and CDR2 SQIVND (reference sequence). This CDR3 is 13 amino acids long. The CDR3 sequence: CASTSGGSYEQYF. CDR3 bases: TGTGCCAGTACTAGCGGCGGCTCCTACGAGCAGTACTTC.

The V gene is TRBV7-3, the J gene TRBJ2-1; 8 positions match TRBD2. The CDR3 sequence is 15 residues long. The germline CDR1 and CDR2 sequences are SGHTA and FQGTGA. The trim removed 5 bases at V and 3 bases at J, leaving 6 bases unmatched. The DNA for the CDR3 is TGTGCCAGCAGCACCCACCGGGAGGGCTACAATGAGCAGTTCTTC. Translated: CASSTHREGYNEQFF. The full variable domain, completed using reference TRBV7-3 and TRBJ2-1, is GAGVSQTPSNKVTEKGKYVELRCDPISGHTALYWYRQSLGQGPEFLIYFQGTGAADDSGLPNDRFFAVRPEGSVSTLKIQRTERGDSAVYLCASSTHREGYNEQFFGPGTRLTVL.

The chain combines TRBV5-1 with TRBJ1-1; possible D gene TRBD1, 6 bases. There are 16 residues in the CDR3. With 4 bases removed from V and 1 base from J, the gap between germline ends came to 17 bases. The germline gives CDR1 SGHRS, CDR2 YFSETQ. DNA of the CDR3: TGCGCCAGCAGCCGTTCGGCTGGGGGCTCGAACACTGAAGCTTTCTTT. As protein: CASSRSAGGSNTEAFF. Complete variable domain (other parts from reference TRBV5-1 and TRBJ1-1): KAGVTQTPRYLIKTRGQQVTLSCSPISGHRSVSWYQQTPGQGLQFLFEYFSETQRNKGNFPGRFSGRQFSNSRSEMNVSTLELGDSALYLCASSRSAGGSNTEAFFGQGTRLTVV.

This clone appeared once. The rearrangement links TRBV20-1 to TRBJ2-7; 7 positions agree with TRBD2. In germline, CDR1 is DFQATT, CDR2 SNEGSKA (reference sequence). V trimming: 3 bases; J trimming: 6 bases; junction bases outside the gene matches: 8. CDR3 length equals 13 residues. CDR3 amino acids: CSASNSGKGEQYF. CDR3 DNA: TGCAGTGCTAGTAACAGCGGGAAGGGCGAGCAGTACTTC.

This clone was seen more than once but under ten times. This chain links TRBV19 with TRBJ1-5; 7 nucleotides line up with TRBD1. There are 16 residues in the CDR3. Germline V CDR1 and CDR2: LNHDA, SQIVND (reference sequence). The junction had 8 bases not matched to a gene; V was cut back by 6 bases and J by 0 bases. DNA for the CDR3: TGTGCCAGTAGCGACCCCAGGGGGTTTAGCAATCAGCCCCAGCATTTT. The encoded protein is CASSDPRGFSNQPQHF.

The chain recombines TRBV5-5 with TRBJ2-7; 7 bases align to TRBD2. The CDR3 has 13 amino acids. Germline CDR1 SGHKS, CDR2 YYEKEE (reference sequence). V lost 2 bases to trimming and J lost 3 bases; unmatched junction nucleotides: 2. CDR3 coding DNA: TGTGCCAGCAGCTTTACGGGAGGCTACGAGCAGTACTTC. It specifies CASSFTGGYEQYF.

V is TRBV5-1 and J is TRBJ2-2; 11 bases map to TRBD2. The CDR3 length is 17 residues. With V trimmed by 2 bases and J by 6 bases, 9 bases remained unmatched. Germline values: CDR1 SGHRS, CDR2 YFSETQ. CDR3: CASSLTSGRLLAGELFF. The CDR3 DNA reads as TGCGCCAGCAGCTTAACTAGCGGGAGACTTCTGGCCGGGGAGCTGTTTTTT.

The CDR3 DNA follows: TGTGCCACCAGTGACGCCGGAGTGACAGCTTATTATGGCTACACCTTC. Encoded protein: CATSDAGVTAYYGYTF. This chain uses TRBV24-1 with TRBJ1-2, with D possibly being TRBD1 (5 bases). Deletions cut 4 bases from V and 5 bases from J, with 19 bases between. From germline, CDR1 is KGHDR and CDR2 SFDVKD. The CDR3 consists of 16 residues.

This clone has a single count. Written as DNA, the CDR3 is TGTGCCAGCAGTTACTCGAAGACAGGTCGCGCGGGTCTCCACTTT. This sequence encodes CASSYSKTGRAGLHF. This sequence joins TRBV6-2 or TRBV6-3 and TRBJ1-6; weak D call: TRBD1 (6 bases). This CDR3 has 15 amino acids. V lost 0 bases and J 16 bases, leaving 19 bases between the germline ends. Germline CDR1 and CDR2: MNHEY and SVGEGT.

The chain is built from TRBV2 and TRBJ1-5; D is undetermined. CDR1 is SNHLY, CDR2 FYNNEI, per germline. This CDR3 is built from 12 residues. The V end lost 6 bases, the J end lost 6 bases, and 9 bases lay between the germline ends. DNA for the CDR3: TGTGCCAGCAGGATCGGTGCTCAGCCCCAGCATTTT. This translates into CASRIGAQPQHF.

The chain couples TRBV18 to TRBJ1-3, with D tentatively TRBD1 (6 bases). V lost 3 bases to trimming and J lost 4 bases, with 10 bases between them. This CDR3 contains 14 residues. Germline V lookup: CDR1 KGHSH, CDR2 LQKENI. The CDR3 DNA reads TGTGCCAGCTCACCCCTCGACAGGGGAAACACCATATATTTT. Translation: CASSPLDRGNTIYF.

The chain has TRBV19 and TRBJ1-3; possibly TRBD1 for D (5 bases). V was shortened by 6 bases and J by 2 bases, with 14 bases between the two germline ends. Germline V CDR1 and CDR2: LNHDA, SQIVND (reference sequence). The CDR3 loop spans 15 amino acids. The CDR3 sequence is CASSPAQGTGNTIYF. CDR3 DNA sequence: TGTGCCAGTAGCCCGGCTCAGGGTACTGGAAACACCATATATTTT.

The chain employs TRBV7-3 and TRBJ2-1; D gene ambiguous. This CDR3 region has 16 residues. V gave up 3 bases and J gave up 1 base, with 13 bases separating them. Germline CDR1 and CDR2: SGHTA and FQGTGA. The CDR3 DNA is TGTGCCAGCAGCTTCTCTACCGGCGGTTCCTACAATGAGCAGTTCTTC. It is translated as CASSFSTGGSYNEQFF.

The V call is TRBV7-2, the J call TRBJ2-1; TRBD2 is a possible D gene (6 bases). V lost 0 bases to trimming and J lost 4 bases, with 13 bases between them. CDR1 is SGHTA, CDR2 FQGNSA, per germline. The CDR3 length is 16 residues. CDR3 sequence: CASSLAGGTRYNEQFF. CDR3 in DNA: TGTGCCAGCAGCTTAGCGGGAGGCACCAGGTACAATGAGCAGTTCTTC.

V and J are TRBV29-1 and TRBJ1-4; the D is unclear. There are 13 residues in the CDR3. Germline CDR1 is SQVTM and CDR2 is ANQGSEA. The CDR3 DNA reads TGCACAGCGGTAGCTTCGGGTAATGAAAAACTGTTTTTT. Translating gives CTAVASGNEKLFF.

The DNA for the CDR3 is TGTGCCAGCAGTAGTGAGCCCCTAGCGGGAGGGCCCGATACGCAGTATTTT. Its translation is CASSSEPLAGGPDTQYF. The chain uses TRBV2 and TRBJ2-3, with TRBD2 identical over 12 bases. Germline V CDR1 and CDR2: SNHLY, FYNNEI. V lost 5 bases to trimming and J lost 6 bases; unmatched junction nucleotides: 12. The CDR3 sequence is 17 residues long.

The genes are TRBV5-4 and TRBJ1-3, with TRBD1 as a possible D gene (5 bases). This CDR3 comprises 15 residues. V lost 1 base and J 0 bases, leaving 8 bases between the germline ends. Germline V lookup: CDR1 SGHNT, CDR2 YYREEE (reference sequence). The CDR3, as DNA: TGTGCCAGCAGCTTGTTCCAGGGCTCTGGAAACACCATATATTTT. Its translation is CASSLFQGSGNTIYF.

The chain is built from TRBV28 and TRBJ1-5; D is uncertain. CDR1 and CDR2 (germline): MDHEN, SYDVKM. V dropped 7 bases and J dropped 0 bases, with 13 bases sitting between them. CDR3 length equals 15 residues. As DNA, the CDR3 is TGTGCCAGCACCCGTAAATACTATAGCAATCAGCCCCAGCATTTT. Amino acid sequence: CASTRKYYSNQPQHF.

The V gene is TRBV5-1, the J gene TRBJ2-3; D is possibly TRBD1 (5 bases). The germline CDR1 and CDR2 sequences are SGHRS and YFSETQ. V was shortened by 0 bases and J by 2 bases, with 13 bases between the two germline ends. This CDR3 has 16 amino acids. CDR3 protein: CASSLEGRAYTDTQYF. The CDR3 DNA sequence: TGCGCCAGCAGCTTGGAGGGCAGGGCCTACACAGATACGCAGTATTTT. The complete variable domain, with remaining parts taken from reference TRBV5-1 and TRBJ2-3, reads KAGVTQTPRYLIKTRGQQVTLSCSPISGHRSVSWYQQTPGQGLQFLFEYFSETQRNKGNFPGRFSGRQFSNSRSEMNVSTLELGDSALYLCASSLEGRAYTDTQYFGPGTRLTVL.

The chain combines TRBV3-1 (or the pseudogene TRBV3-2) with TRBJ2-1; D possibly corresponds to TRBD2 (5 bases). V dropped 4 bases and J dropped 4 bases, with 23 bases sitting between them. Germline V gene lookup returns CDR1 LGHDT and CDR2 YNNKEL (reference sequence). This CDR3 spans 18 amino acids. The CDR3 region has the DNA TGTGCCAGCAGCCCCCTGTGGAGAGCGGCCGCATGGTACAATGAGCAGTTCTTC. It yields the protein CASSPLWRAAAWYNEQFF.

CDR3 loop: CATSREAGRDAFF. The CDR3 coding sequence is TGTGCCACCAGCAGAGAAGCCGGTCGTGATGCTTTCTTT. This sequence joins TRBV15 and TRBJ1-1; D not certain. From germline, CDR1 is LNHNV and CDR2 YYDKDF (reference sequence). This CDR3 region has 13 residues. V lost 0 bases and J 11 bases, leaving 13 bases between the germline ends.

This clone was picked up one time. The chain links TRBV28 to TRBJ1-1; D might be TRBD1 (6 bases). The V gene lost 5 bases and the J gene lost 8 bases, with 18 bases spanning the gap. This CDR3 has 14 amino acids. CDR1 is MDHEN, CDR2 SYDVKM, per germline. The CDR3 DNA is TGTGCCAGCAGTCCCGGGGGGGGCCGCCCCGAAGCTTTCTTT. Translation: CASSPGGGRPEAFF.

This clone is a singleton in its sample. The rearrangement uses TRBV6-6 and TRBJ2-7; D possibly corresponds to TRBD2 (5 bases). V was pared by 2 bases and J by 7 bases, with 12 bases between. Germline V CDR1 and CDR2: MNHNY, SVGAGI (reference sequence). CDR3 length: 13 amino acids. The CDR3 nucleotides read TGTGCCAGCAGTTACGACGGACTTTCTGAGCAGTACTTC. It translates to CASSYDGLSEQYF.

The V call is TRBV18, the J call TRBJ1-2, with D uncertain. V dropped 3 bases and J dropped 0 bases, with 11 bases sitting between them. The CDR3 length is 15 residues. CDR1 is KGHSH and CDR2 is LQKENI in the germline V gene. The CDR3 region has the DNA TGTGCCAGCTCACCTGGAGCAGAGACTAACTATGGCTACACCTTC. Its protein product is CASSPGAETNYGYTF.

The V and J genes are TRBV3-1 (or the pseudogene TRBV3-2) and TRBJ1-5; D might be TRBD1 (6 bases). This CDR3 comprises 15 residues. CDR1 LGHDT and CDR2 YNNKEL come from the germline V gene (reference sequence). Trimming took off 0 bases at V and 7 bases at J, with 13 bases between the two ends. The CDR3 loop reads CASSQDYGQSQPQHF. The CDR3 DNA follows: TGTGCCAGCAGCCAAGATTACGGACAGTCCCAGCCCCAGCATTTT.

V gene TRBV28 combines with J gene TRBJ1-2, with 9 bases fitting TRBD1. The CDR3 has 14 residues. V was clipped by 2 bases and J by 7 bases; unmatched bases: 5. Germline V gene sequence: CDR1 MDHEN, CDR2 SYDVKM. CDR3 protein: CASSLGDRVVGYTF. CDR3 sequence (DNA): TGTGCCAGCAGTTTAGGGGACAGGGTTGTTGGCTACACCTTC.